This T cell receptor (beta chain) is drawn from a study of blood T cell repertoires in COVID-19. Looking at the study overall: Some COVID-19 samples were acute and others convalescent; all came from the United States, Italy and Spain. PBMCs, B-cell-depleted T cells, or T cells provided the cDNA or gDNA that made up the material.

Generated by immunoSEQ multiplex PCR, the TCRdb table keeps only in-frame clones and is missing some. The data contain roughly 59,000 clones, 76% of them singletons. V was clipped by 4 bases and J by 3 bases; unmatched bases: 0. The germline gives CDR1 SGHTA, CDR2 FQGNSA. This CDR3 spans 13 amino acids. The specimen was peripheral blood. This chain links TRBV7-2 with TRBJ1-2, with 9 bases that match TRBD1. This TCR derives from a woman aged 50 to 60 with active or convalescent COVID-19. The CDR3 nucleotides are TGTGCCAGCAGCTGGGACAGGGACTATGGCTACACCTTC. This codes for CASSWDRDYGYTF.